One sample yielded the 6 T cell receptor beta chains listed below, sequenced in a study of regulatory T cells in long-lasting Graves disease. According to the study, TCR beta libraries were built with iRepertoire HTBI primers and CDR3-region Arm-PCR. TCRdb reprocessed the multiplex PCR reads with MiXCR, giving one entry per CDR3 protein. This sample has around 450,000 distinct CDR3 sequences; roughly 21% occur once, and the top ten carry 6.5% to 9%. Time point of the sample: persistent/refractory GD, antithyroid drugs over 5 years with positive TRAb. The TCR library was made from RNA extracted from PBMCs. Sample: peripheral blood mononuclear cells (PBMCs), taken when the disease was refractory, from a patient treated with antithyroid drugs. Receptors originate from a female donor with Graves disease.

About this clonotype itself: One junction end disagrees with the germline gene, perhaps due to a read error. The chain uses TRBV19 and TRBJ1-5, with D uncertain. The germline V gene has CDR1 LNHDA and CDR2 SQIVND (reference sequence). The CDR3 runs 13 residues. The DNA of the CDR3 is TGTGCCAGTAGTATTTTCGGCAATCGGCCCCAGCATTTT. Translating it yields CASSIFGNRPQHF.

This clonotype was counted at least ten times. The V call is TRBV7-2, the J call TRBJ1-2; 7 nucleotides line up with TRBD1. Germline V CDR1 and CDR2: SGHTA, FQGNSA. The CDR3 has 13 amino acids. J was trimmed by 4 bases and V by 4 bases; bases with no gene match: 3. CDR3 residues: CASSSTGIYGYTF. CDR3 DNA: TGTGCCAGCAGCTCGACAGGGATCTATGGCTACACCTTC.

This clonotype was seen many times. J is TRBJ1-2 and V is TRBV12-3 or TRBV12-4, with D uncertain. Trimming cost V 6 bases and J 5 bases, with 16 bases left between them. This CDR3 has 14 residues. CDR3 coding DNA: TGTGCCAGCAGCCACACTCTCTGGGAGTATGGCTACACCTTC. Its protein product is CASSHTLWEYGYTF.

The CDR3 spells CASSGGPGQPQHF. The CDR3 bases are TGCGCCAGCAGCGGGGGGCCTGGTCAGCCCCAGCATTTT. The gene calls are TRBV5-1 and TRBJ1-5, with a tentative D call TRBD1 (6 bases). Trimming shortened V by 4 bases and J by 6 bases, and 11 bases separated the two germline ends. The CDR3 length is 13 residues. Germline CDR1 SGHRS, CDR2 YFSETQ.

This clonotype was detected ten times or more. The rearrangement joins TRBV12-3 or TRBV12-4 to TRBJ2-6; 10 positions match TRBD2. V gave up 0 bases and J gave up 2 bases; unmatched junction bases: 10. The CDR3 covers 20 residues. The CDR3 nucleotides read TGTGCCAGCAGTTTAGCGCGGCTAGCGGGAGCCCTAGCTGGGGCCAACGTCCTGACTTTC. Translating it yields CASSLARLAGALAGANVLTF.

This clonotype has ten or more counts. This rearrangement joins TRBV28 to TRBJ1-2; no clear D gene. Germline V gene sequence: CDR1 MDHEN, CDR2 SYDVKM. Deletions cut 3 bases from V and 7 bases from J, with 18 bases between. The CDR3 is 15 residues long. The CDR3 nucleotides read TGTGCCAGCAGTTTGGACGTCCGAGGGCGGGGTGGCTACACCTTC. Its translation is CASSLDVRGRGGYTF.